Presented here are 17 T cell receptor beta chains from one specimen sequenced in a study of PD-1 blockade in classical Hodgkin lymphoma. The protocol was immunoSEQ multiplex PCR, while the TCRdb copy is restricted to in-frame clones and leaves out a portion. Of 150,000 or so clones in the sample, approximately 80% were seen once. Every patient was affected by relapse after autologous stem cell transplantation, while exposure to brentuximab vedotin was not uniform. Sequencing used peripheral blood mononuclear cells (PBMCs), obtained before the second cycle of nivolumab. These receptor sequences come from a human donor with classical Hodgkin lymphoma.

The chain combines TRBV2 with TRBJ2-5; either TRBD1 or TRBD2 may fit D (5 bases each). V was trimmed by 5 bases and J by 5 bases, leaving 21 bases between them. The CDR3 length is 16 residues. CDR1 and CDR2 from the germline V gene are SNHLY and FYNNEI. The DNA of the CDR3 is TGTGCCAGCAGTCCTCCCCGGGGCGGCGATTCGGAGACCCAGTACTTC. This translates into CASSPPRGGDSETQYF. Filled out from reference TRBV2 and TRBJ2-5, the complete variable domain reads EPEVTQTPSHQVTQMGQEVILRCVPISNHLYFYWYRQILGQKVEFLVSFYNNEISEKSEIFDDQFSVERPDGSNFTLKIRSTKLEDSAMYFCASSPPRGGDSETQYFGPGTRLLVL.

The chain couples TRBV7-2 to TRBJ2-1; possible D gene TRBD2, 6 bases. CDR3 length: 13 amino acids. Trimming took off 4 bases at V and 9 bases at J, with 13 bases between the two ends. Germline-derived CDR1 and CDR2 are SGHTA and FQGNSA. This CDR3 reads CASSSRRATEQFF. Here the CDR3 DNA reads TGTGCCAGCAGCTCACGGAGGGCCACTGAGCAGTTCTTC.

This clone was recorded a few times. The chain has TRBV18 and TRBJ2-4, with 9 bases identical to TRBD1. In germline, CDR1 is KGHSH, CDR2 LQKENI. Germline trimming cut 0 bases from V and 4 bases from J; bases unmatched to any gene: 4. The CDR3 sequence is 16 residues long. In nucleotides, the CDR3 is TGTGCCAGCTCACCACCGGGACAGGGAGTGAAAAACATTCAGTACTTC. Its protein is CASSPPGQGVKNIQYF.

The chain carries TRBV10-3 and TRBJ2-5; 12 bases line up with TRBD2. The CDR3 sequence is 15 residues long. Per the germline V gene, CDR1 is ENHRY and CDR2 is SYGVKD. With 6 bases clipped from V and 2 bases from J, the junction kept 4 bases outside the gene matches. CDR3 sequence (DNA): TGTGCCATCAGCCCTAGCGGGAGGGTGCAAGAGACCCAGTACTTC. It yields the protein CAISPSGRVQETQYF.

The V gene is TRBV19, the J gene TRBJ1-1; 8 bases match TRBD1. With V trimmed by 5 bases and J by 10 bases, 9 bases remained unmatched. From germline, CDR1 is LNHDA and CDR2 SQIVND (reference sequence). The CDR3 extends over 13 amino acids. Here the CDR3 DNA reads TGTGCCAGTAGTTCACGGACAGGGCATGGAGCTTTCTTT. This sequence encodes CASSSRTGHGAFF.

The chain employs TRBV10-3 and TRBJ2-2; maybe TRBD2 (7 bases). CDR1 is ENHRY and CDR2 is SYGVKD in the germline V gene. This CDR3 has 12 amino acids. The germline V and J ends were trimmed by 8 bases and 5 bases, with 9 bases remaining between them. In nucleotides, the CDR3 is TGTGCCATCGGGGGGGCTACCGGGGAGCTGTTTTTT. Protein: CAIGGATGELFF.

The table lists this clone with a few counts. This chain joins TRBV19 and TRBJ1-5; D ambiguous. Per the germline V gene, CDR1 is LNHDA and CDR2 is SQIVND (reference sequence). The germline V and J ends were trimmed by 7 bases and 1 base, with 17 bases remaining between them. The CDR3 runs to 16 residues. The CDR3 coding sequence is TGTGCCAGTAACCTTCGAGGGAGGGTCAGCAATCAGCCCCAGCATTTT. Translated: CASNLRGRVSNQPQHF.

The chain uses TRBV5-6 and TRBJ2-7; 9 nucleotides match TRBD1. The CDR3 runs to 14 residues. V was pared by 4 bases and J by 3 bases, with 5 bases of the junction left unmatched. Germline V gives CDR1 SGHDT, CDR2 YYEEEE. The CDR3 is CASSGTGKNYEQYF. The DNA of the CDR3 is TGTGCCAGCAGCGGGACAGGGAAAAACTACGAGCAGTACTTC.

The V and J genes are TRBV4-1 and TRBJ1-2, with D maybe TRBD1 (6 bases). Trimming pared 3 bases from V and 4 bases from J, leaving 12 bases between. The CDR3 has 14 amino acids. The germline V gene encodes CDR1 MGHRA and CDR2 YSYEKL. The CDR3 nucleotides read TGCGCCAGCAGCCAGGACACAGGGTTCTATGGCTACACCTTC. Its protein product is CASSQDTGFYGYTF.

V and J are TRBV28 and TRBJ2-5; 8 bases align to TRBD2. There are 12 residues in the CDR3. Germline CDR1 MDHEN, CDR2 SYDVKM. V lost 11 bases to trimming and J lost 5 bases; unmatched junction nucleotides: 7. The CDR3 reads CASGLAGETQYF. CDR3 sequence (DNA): TGTGCCTCAGGACTAGCCGGGGAGACCCAGTACTTC.

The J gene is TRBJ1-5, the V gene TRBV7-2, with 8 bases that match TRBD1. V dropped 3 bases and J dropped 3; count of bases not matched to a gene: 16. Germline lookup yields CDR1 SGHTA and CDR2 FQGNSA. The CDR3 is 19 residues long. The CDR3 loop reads CASSLCGRGPSSYNQPQHF. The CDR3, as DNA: TGTGCCAGCAGCTTGTGCGGCAGGGGGCCGTCCTCCTACAATCAGCCCCAGCATTTT. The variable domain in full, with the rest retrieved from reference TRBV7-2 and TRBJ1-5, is GAGVSQSPSNKVTEKGKDVELRCDPISGHTALYWYRQSLGQGLEFLIYFQGNSAPDKSGLPSDRFSAERTGGSVSTLTIQRTQQEDSAVYLCASSLCGRGPSSYNQPQHFGDGTRLSIL.

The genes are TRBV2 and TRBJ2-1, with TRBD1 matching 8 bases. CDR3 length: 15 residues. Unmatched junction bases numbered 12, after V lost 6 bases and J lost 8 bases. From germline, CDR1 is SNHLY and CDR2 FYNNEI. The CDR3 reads CASRADRAVGDEQFF. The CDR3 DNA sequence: TGTGCCAGCAGGGCGGACAGGGCGGTTGGGGATGAGCAGTTCTTC.

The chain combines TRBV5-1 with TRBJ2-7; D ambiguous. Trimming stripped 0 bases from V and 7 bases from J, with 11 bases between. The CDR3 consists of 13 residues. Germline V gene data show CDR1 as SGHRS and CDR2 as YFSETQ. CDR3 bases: TGCGCCAGCAGCTTGGGGTGGCCGGATGAGCAGTACTTC. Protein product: CASSLGWPDEQYF. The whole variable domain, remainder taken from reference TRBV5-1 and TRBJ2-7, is KAGVTQTPRYLIKTRGQQVTLSCSPISGHRSVSWYQQTPGQGLQFLFEYFSETQRNKGNFPGRFSGRQFSNSRSEMNVSTLELGDSALYLCASSLGWPDEQYFGPGTRLTVT.

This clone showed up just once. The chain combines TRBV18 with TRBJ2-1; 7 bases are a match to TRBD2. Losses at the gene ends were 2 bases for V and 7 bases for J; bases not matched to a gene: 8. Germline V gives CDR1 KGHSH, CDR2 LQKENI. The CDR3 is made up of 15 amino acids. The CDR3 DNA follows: TGTGCCAGCTCACCATTAGCGGGCCCCCTTAATGAGCAGTTCTTC. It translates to CASSPLAGPLNEQFF.

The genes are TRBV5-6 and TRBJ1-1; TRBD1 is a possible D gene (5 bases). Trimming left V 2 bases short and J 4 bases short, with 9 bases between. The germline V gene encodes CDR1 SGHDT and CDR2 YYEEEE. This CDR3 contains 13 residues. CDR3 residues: CASSFQGVTEAFF. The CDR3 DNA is TGTGCCAGCAGCTTTCAGGGAGTCACTGAAGCTTTCTTT.

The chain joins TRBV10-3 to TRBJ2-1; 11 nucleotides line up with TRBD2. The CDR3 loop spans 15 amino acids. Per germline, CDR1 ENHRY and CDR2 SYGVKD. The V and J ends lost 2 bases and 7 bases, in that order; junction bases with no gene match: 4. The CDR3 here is CAISETSGSRNEQFF. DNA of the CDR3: TGTGCCATCAGTGAGACTAGCGGGAGTAGGAATGAGCAGTTCTTC.

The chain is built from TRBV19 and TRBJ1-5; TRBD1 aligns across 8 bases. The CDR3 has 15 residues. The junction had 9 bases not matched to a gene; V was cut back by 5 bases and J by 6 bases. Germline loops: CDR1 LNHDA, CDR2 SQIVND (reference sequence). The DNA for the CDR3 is TGTGCCAGTAGTCCGGATACAGGGGGTGCTCAGCCCCAGCATTTT. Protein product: CASSPDTGGAQPQHF.